Each of the 19 T cell receptor beta chains below was sequenced from the same sample in a study of Graves' ophthalmopathy and Graves' hyperthyroidism. From RNA, the CDR3 regions of TCR beta chains were amplified and sequenced. The first round was an RT-PCR with HTBI primers, and the second round was a multiplex PCR. From the multiplex PCR reads, TCRdb called clonotypes with MiXCR, one entry per CDR3 protein. Of a few hundred thousand distinct CDR3 sequences in the sample, roughly 14% are singletons; the top ten hold roughly 7%. Sample: peripheral blood. Receptor source: a woman aged 18-29 years with stable Graves' hyperthyroidism.

This clonotype was seen at least ten times. DNA of the CDR3: TGTGCCAGCAGTCCCAGCGGGGGGCTGACGATAGCCAAAAACATTCAGTACTTC. Its protein is CASSPSGGLTIAKNIQYF. The chain couples TRBV6-2 or TRBV6-3 to TRBJ2-4, with 9 bases aligning to TRBD2. This CDR3 is built from 18 residues. Germline V CDR1 and CDR2: MNHEY, SVGEGT. V lost 5 bases, J lost 0 bases, and 11 bases stayed unmatched.

This clonotype was detected many times. CDR3 sequence reads: CASSLRARGGMNTEAFF. In DNA, the CDR3 is TGTGCCAGCAGCTTACGAGCAAGGGGGGGCATGAACACTGAAGCTTTCTTT. This chain joins TRBV7-8 and TRBJ1-1, with D possibly TRBD1 on 6 matching bases. Germline CDR1 is SGHVS and CDR2 is FQNEAQ. V lost 2 bases to trimming and J lost 0 bases, with 16 bases between them. The CDR3 sequence is 17 residues long.

This clonotype was seen ten or more times. The chain has TRBV11-2 and TRBJ2-5; D call uncertain. This CDR3 spans 13 amino acids. V lost 4 bases and J lost 5, with 11 bases in between. Germline V gene data show CDR1 as SGHAT and CDR2 as FQNNGV. CDR3 bases: TGTGCCAGCAGCTCCCTCGATAGGGAGACCCAGTACTTC. Translating it yields CASSSLDRETQYF.

The V gene is TRBV19, the J gene TRBJ1-6; 7 nucleotides match TRBD1. The V gene's germline CDR1 is LNHDA and CDR2 SQIVND (reference sequence). Unmatched junction bases numbered 5, after V lost 4 bases and J lost 2 bases. The CDR3 loop spans 16 amino acids. The CDR3 loop reads CASSKTGTAYNSPLHF. CDR3 nucleotides: TGTGCCAGTAGTAAAACAGGGACAGCCTATAATTCACCCCTCCACTTT.

This clonotype was recorded at least ten times. The V call is TRBV12-3 or TRBV12-4, the J call TRBJ2-5; 8 bases map to TRBD2. J gave up 4 bases and V 1 base, and 5 bases lay outside the gene matches. CDR3 size: 15 residues. CDR3 coding DNA: TGTGCCAGCAGTTTAGGGCGGGGGGTACGAGAGACCCAGTACTTC. Translation: CASSLGRGVRETQYF.

In this sample, this clonotype turned up many times. This chain joins TRBV2 and TRBJ2-7; unclear D gene. Trimming removed 2 bases at V and 4 bases at J, with 9 bases between. Germline V gives CDR1 SNHLY, CDR2 FYNNEI. This CDR3 contains 13 residues. CDR3 amino acids: CASSELVPYEQYF. CDR3 bases: TGTGCCAGCAGTGAATTAGTCCCTTACGAGCAGTACTTC.

This clonotype was counted ten times or more. The chain has TRBV14 and TRBJ1-2, with D tentatively TRBD1 (5 bases). From germline, CDR1 is SGHDN and CDR2 FVKESK. This CDR3 is built from 15 residues. Trimming took off 4 bases at V and 4 bases at J, with 16 bases between the two ends. In nucleotides, the CDR3 is TGTGCCAGCAGCCGGTTAGGTGAAGGGGTCTATGGCTACACCTTC. The encoded protein is CASSRLGEGVYGYTF.

This clonotype was recorded a few times. The junction differs from germline at one of its ends, possibly a read error. The chain has TRBV3-1 and TRBJ1-6, with a weak D call TRBD1 (5 bases). This CDR3 comprises 16 residues. Germline lookup yields CDR1 LGHDT and CDR2 YNNKEL (reference sequence). CDR3 coding DNA: TGTGCCAGCAGCCAAGGGGGGAGTTCCTTTAATTCACCCCTCCACTTT. Translation gives CASSQGGSSFNSPLHF.

This clonotype was picked up many times. The rearrangement links TRBV11-1 to TRBJ1-2; 9 positions agree with TRBD1. Trimming cost V 0 bases and J 4 bases; bases outside gene matches: 9. This CDR3 is built from 17 residues. The germline V gene encodes CDR1 SGHAT and CDR2 FQDESV (reference sequence). The CDR3 DNA follows: TGTGCCAGCAGCTTAGCGCGGCATGGGACAGGGATCTATGGCTACACCTTC. Its translation is CASSLARHGTGIYGYTF.

A few counts support this clonotype. This rearrangement joins TRBV5-1 to TRBJ1-2; 7 bases line up with TRBD1. The CDR3 totals 14 residues. V shed 2 bases, J shed 2 bases, and the junction held 3 bases outside the gene matches. Per germline, CDR1 SGHRS and CDR2 YFSETQ. The CDR3 coding sequence is TGCGCCAGCAGCTTCCCGGGACAGAACTATGGCTACACCTTC. Amino acid sequence: CASSFPGQNYGYTF. Using reference TRBV5-1 and TRBJ1-2 for the parts outside the CDR3, the full variable domain is KAGVTQTPRYLIKTRGQQVTLSCSPISGHRSVSWYQQTPGQGLQFLFEYFSETQRNKGNFPGRFSGRQFSNSRSEMNVSTLELGDSALYLCASSFPGQNYGYTFGSGTRLTVV.

The sample holds many counts of this clonotype. The J gene is TRBJ1-5, the V gene TRBV2, with D unresolved. Germline-derived CDR1 and CDR2 are SNHLY and FYNNEI. The V and J ends lost 1 base and 0 bases respectively, with 4 bases between them. The CDR3 length is 14 residues. CDR3 sequence (DNA): TGTGCCAGCAGTGAAGGTTATAGCAATCAGCCCCAGCATTTT. The encoded protein is CASSEGYSNQPQHF.

The table lists this clonotype with many counts. The CDR3, as DNA: TGCGCCAGCAGCCCCCTGGGGACTAGCAATCAGCCCCAGCATTTT. Translated: CASSPLGTSNQPQHF. The J gene is TRBJ1-5, the V gene TRBV4-1; a possible D gene is TRBD1 (5 bases). CDR1 is MGHRA, CDR2 YSYEKL, per germline. The CDR3 consists of 15 residues. Trimming took off 4 bases at V and 0 bases at J, with 10 bases between the two ends.

This clonotype has ten or more counts. The chain joins TRBV24-1 to TRBJ1-5; 7 nucleotides align to TRBD1. The CDR3 is 15 amino acids. The J segment lost 3 bases and the V segment lost 6 bases, leaving 7 bases of the junction unmatched. Germline CDR1 reads KGHDR; CDR2 reads SFDVKD. The CDR3 DNA reads TGTGCCACCAGTCCCGGGACAGAGTTCAATCAGCCCCAGCATTTT. It specifies CATSPGTEFNQPQHF.

This clonotype showed up many times. The V and J genes are TRBV6-2 or TRBV6-3 and TRBJ1-1, with TRBD1 identical over 7 bases. The CDR3 is 16 residues long. The junction had 12 bases not matched to a gene; V was cut back by 7 bases and J by 1 base. The germline gives CDR1 MNHEY, CDR2 SVGEGT. This chain's CDR3 is CASTKLTGTENTEAFF. The CDR3 nucleotides are TGTGCCAGCACCAAACTTACCGGGACAGAGAACACTGAAGCTTTCTTT.

This clonotype was counted at least ten times. The CDR3 DNA reads TGTGCCAGCAGCCAAGGACTAGCGGGTCAGCCCCAGCATTTT. Translating it yields CASSQGLAGQPQHF. The gene calls are TRBV12-3 or TRBV12-4 and TRBJ1-5; the D is unclear. The germline V and J ends were trimmed by 6 bases and 6 bases, with 15 bases remaining between them. This CDR3 region has 14 residues.

This clonotype was counted ten times or more. V and J are TRBV29-1 and TRBJ2-7, with 11 nucleotides matching TRBD1. V lost 5 bases and J lost 3; bases outside the gene matches: 9. Germline V CDR1 and CDR2: SQVTM, ANQGSEA. The CDR3 covers 15 residues. The DNA for the CDR3 is TGCAGCGTTTCAGGCCGGGACAGGGGGTACTACGAGCAGTACTTC. It translates to CSVSGRDRGYYEQYF.

This clonotype appeared many times. V gene TRBV5-1 combines with J gene TRBJ1-2; 7 nucleotides match TRBD1. The V segment lost 2 bases and the J segment 2 bases; nucleotides outside the gene matches: 6. The CDR3 runs to 15 residues. The germline V gene encodes CDR1 SGHRS and CDR2 YFSETQ. The CDR3 DNA reads as TGCGCCAGCAGCTTAGACAGGGACATCAACTATGGCTACACCTTC. It translates to CASSLDRDINYGYTF.

This clonotype was seen at least ten times. This rearrangement joins TRBV20-1 to TRBJ1-1; possible D gene TRBD1, 5 bases. This CDR3 is 11 amino acids long. Germline-derived CDR1 and CDR2 are DFQATT and SNEGSKA (reference sequence). Between the trimmed V and J ends, which lost 6 bases and 8 bases, there was a span of 13 bases. The CDR3 loop is CSARDRSEAFF. In DNA, the CDR3 is TGCAGTGCAAGGGACCGGTCCGAAGCTTTCTTT.

This clonotype was seen once. A much larger clone differs from this one at a single base, so this may be a read error. This sequence joins TRBV5-1 and TRBJ2-5; D possibly corresponds to TRBD1 (6 bases). The CDR3 has 13 residues. Germline CDR1 and CDR2: SGHRS and YFSETQ. The DNA for the CDR3 is TGCGCCAGCGAGGGGGATGGCCAAGAGACCCAGGACTTC. Residues: CASEGDGQETQDF. The complete variable domain, with remaining parts taken from reference TRBV5-1 and TRBJ2-5, reads KAGVTQTPRYLIKTRGQQVTLSCSPISGHRSVSWYQQTPGQGLQFLFEYFSETQRNKGNFPGRFSGRQFSNSRSEMNVSTLELGDSALYLCASEGDGQETQDFGPGTRLLVL.